This T cell receptor beta chain comes out of a study of T and B cells in COVID-19 patients. For the study at large: Peripheral blood came from COVID-19 patients with active infection or after recovery. Study-wide points: Blood from mildly ill patients while symptomatic, and early samples from severe cases, were scarce.

A note on this clonotype: As yet, its antigen is unknown.

Multiplex PCR with BIOMED2 TRB-A/B primer pools amplified TRB rearrangements. TCRdb reprocessed the multiplex PCR reads with MiXCR, giving one entry per CDR3 protein. The repertoire holds several thousand distinct CDR3 sequences, with roughly a fifth as singletons. Each TRB amplification used roughly 220-550 ng of genomic DNA from blood. CDR3 length equals 15 residues. Trimming left V 4 bases short and J 4 bases short, with 15 bases between. Germline CDR1 is SGHNT and CDR2 is YYREEE (reference sequence). Material for sequencing was blood. The chain carries TRBV5-4 and TRBJ2-1; D is perhaps TRBD1 or TRBD2 (6 bases each). The receptor was isolated from a human donor with active COVID-19. This chain's CDR3 is CASSRGGGGYNEQFF. The CDR3 DNA sequence: TGTGCCAGCAGCCGCGGAGGAGGGGGATACAATGAGCAGTTCTTC. The variable domain in full, with the rest retrieved from reference TRBV5-4 and TRBJ2-1, is ETGVTQSPTHLIKTRGQQVTLRCSSQSGHNTVSWYQQALGQGPQFIFQYYREEENGRGNFPPRFSGLQFPNYSSELNVNALELDDSALYLCASSRGGGGYNEQFFGPGTRLTVL.